This T cell receptor beta chain was sequenced during a study of T cell responses to AZD1222 COVID-19 vaccine. Clones were sequenced by immunoSEQ multiplex PCR, and TCRdb holds only the in-frame ones, with some missing. This sample has 160,000 or so clones; approximately 87% occur once, and the top ten carry just over 9%. Germline V gene sequence: CDR1 MNHEY, CDR2 SVGAGI. CDR3 length equals 15 residues. J lost 4 bases, V lost 2 bases, and 0 bases had no gene match. The chain links TRBV6-5 to TRBJ2-7; 15 bases align to TRBD2. This sample comprised peripheral blood, obtained 28 days after the second AZD1222 dose. The clonotype comes from an adult who received the AZD1222 COVID-19 vaccine. The CDR3 DNA reads TGTGCCAGCAGTTACGGGACTAGCGGGAGGTACGAGCAGTACTTC. It yields the protein CASSYGTSGRYEQYF.